The text below deals with one T cell receptor beta chain. CDR3 length: 15 amino acids. J gave up 7 bases and V 4 bases, and 10 bases lay outside the gene matches. Germline V lookup: CDR1 SGHRS, CDR2 YFSETQ. This sample was included in a study of cytomegalovirus exposure and HLA in healthy donors. Researchers ran the PCR with 60 Vbeta and 13 Jbeta primers. Method: immunoSEQ multiplex PCR; TCRdb's copy keeps in-frame clones and lacks some. The sample consists of roughly 100,000 clones, around 80% of them appearing once. J is TRBJ2-2 and V is TRBV5-1; TRBD1 agrees at 7 bases. Sequenced sample: PBMCs. The origin of this receptor is a man aged 25 to 45 in good health and CMV-seropositive. DNA of the CDR3: TGCGCCAGCAGCCCAACGACAGGGTGGGACGGGGAGCTGTTTTTT. Its translation: CASSPTTGWDGELFF. The variable domain in full, with the rest retrieved from reference TRBV5-1 and TRBJ2-2, is KAGVTQTPRYLIKTRGQQVTLSCSPISGHRSVSWYQQTPGQGLQFLFEYFSETQRNKGNFPGRFSGRQFSNSRSEMNVSTLELGDSALYLCASSPTTGWDGELFFGEGSRLTVL.